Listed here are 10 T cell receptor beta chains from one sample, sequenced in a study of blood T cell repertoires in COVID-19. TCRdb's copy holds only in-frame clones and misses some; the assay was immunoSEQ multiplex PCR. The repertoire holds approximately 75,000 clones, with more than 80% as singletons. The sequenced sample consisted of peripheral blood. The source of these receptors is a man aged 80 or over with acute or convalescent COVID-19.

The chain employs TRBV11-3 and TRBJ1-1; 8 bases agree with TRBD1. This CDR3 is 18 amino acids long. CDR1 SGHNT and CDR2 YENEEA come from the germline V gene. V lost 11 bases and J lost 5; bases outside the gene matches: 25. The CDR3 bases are TGTGCCGGTCAATGTTGCCTCGCCAGGGGGCACCGGGGGACTGAAGCTTTCTTT. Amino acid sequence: CAGQCCLARGHRGTEAFF.

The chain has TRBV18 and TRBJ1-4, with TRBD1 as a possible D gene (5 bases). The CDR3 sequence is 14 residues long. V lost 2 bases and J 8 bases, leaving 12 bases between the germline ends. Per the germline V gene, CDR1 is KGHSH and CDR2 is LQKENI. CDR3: CASSPGHEDEKLFF. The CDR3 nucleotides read TGTGCCAGCTCACCAGGACACGAGGACGAAAAACTGTTTTTT.

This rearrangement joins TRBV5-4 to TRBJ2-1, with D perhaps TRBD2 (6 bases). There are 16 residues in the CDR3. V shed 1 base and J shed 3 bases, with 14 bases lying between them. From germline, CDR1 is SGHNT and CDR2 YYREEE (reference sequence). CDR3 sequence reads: CASSLNAGRSYNEQFF. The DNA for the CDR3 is TGTGCCAGCAGCTTGAACGCGGGAAGGAGCTACAATGAGCAGTTCTTC.

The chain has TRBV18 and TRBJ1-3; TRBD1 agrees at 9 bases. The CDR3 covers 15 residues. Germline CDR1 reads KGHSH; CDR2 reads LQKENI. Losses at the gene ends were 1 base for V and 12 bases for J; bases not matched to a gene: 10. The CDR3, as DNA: TGTGCCAGCTCACCACAGCCTCCGGGACAGGGTGGCATATATTTT. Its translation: CASSPQPPGQGGIYF.

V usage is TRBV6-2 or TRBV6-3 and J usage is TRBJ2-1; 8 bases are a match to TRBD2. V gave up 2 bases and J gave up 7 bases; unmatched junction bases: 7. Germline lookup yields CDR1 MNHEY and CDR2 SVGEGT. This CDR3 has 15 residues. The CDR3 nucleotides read TGTGCCAGCAGTTACAGAGCGGGAGAGAGGAATGAGCAGTTCTTC. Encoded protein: CASSYRAGERNEQFF.

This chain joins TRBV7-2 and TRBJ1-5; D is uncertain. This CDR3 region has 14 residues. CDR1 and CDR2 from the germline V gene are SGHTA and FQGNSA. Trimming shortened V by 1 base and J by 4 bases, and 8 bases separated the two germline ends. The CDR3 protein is CASSLGLENQPQHF. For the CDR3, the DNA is TGTGCCAGCAGCTTAGGACTAGAAAATCAGCCCCAGCATTTT.

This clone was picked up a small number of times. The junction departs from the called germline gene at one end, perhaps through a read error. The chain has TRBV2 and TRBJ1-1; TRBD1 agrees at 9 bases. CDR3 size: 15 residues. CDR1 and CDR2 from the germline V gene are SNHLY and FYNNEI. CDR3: CASNERTGESTEAFF. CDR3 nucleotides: TGTGCCAGCAATGAAAGGACAGGGGAAAGTACTGAAGCTTTCTTT.

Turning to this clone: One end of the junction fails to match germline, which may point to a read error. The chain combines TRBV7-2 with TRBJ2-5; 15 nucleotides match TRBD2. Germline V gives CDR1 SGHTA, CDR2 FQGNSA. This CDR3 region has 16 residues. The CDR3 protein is CASSSFAGTSGRTYHF. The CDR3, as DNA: TGTGCCAGCAGCTCATTTGCCGGGACTAGCGGGAGGACGTACCACTTC.

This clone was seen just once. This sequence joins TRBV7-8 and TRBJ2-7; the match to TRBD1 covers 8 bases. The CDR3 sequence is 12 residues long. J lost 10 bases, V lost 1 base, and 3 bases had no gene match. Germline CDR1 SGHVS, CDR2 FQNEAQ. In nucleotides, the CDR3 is TGTGCCAGCAGCTTAGGGGGACAGGAACAGTACTTC. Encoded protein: CASSLGGQEQYF.

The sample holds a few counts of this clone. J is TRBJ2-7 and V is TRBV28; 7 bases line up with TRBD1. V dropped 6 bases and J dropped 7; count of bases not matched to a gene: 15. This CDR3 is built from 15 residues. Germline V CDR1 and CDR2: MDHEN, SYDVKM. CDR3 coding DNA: TGTGCCAGCAGCACCGGGACAGCCGGCTTGGGGGAGCAGTACTTC. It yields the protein CASSTGTAGLGEQYF. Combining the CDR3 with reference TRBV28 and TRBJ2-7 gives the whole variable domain DVKVTQSSRYLVKRTGEKVFLECVQDMDHENMFWYRQDPGLGLRLIYFSYDVKMKEKGDIPEGYSVSREKKERFSLILESASTNQTSMYLCASSTGTAGLGEQYFGPGTRLTVT.